This is a list of T cell receptor beta chains from one sample in a study of T cell changes during pregnancy in multiple sclerosis. The protocol was immunoSEQ multiplex PCR, while the TCRdb copy is restricted to in-frame clones and leaves out a portion. In the table there are 30,000 to 45,000 clones, 93% of which are singletons. The source was CD4+ T cells from peripheral blood mononuclear cells, collected in the first trimester of pregnancy. The receptors were gathered from a female donor with multiple sclerosis, enrolled in a pregnancy study. Each CDR3 is given with its conserved first and last residue. A D gene is named only where the DNA matches it firmly. Clone size is not always given. Where it is, it says once, few, many or a class for expanded clones.

clone_size j_call v_call d_call cdr3_aa cdr3_nt
once TRBJ2-5 TRBV15 TRBD2 CATAGGGETQYF TGTGCCACCGCGGGAGGCGGAGAGACCCAGTACTTC
NA TRBJ2-4 TRBV28 NA CASIQDPAKNIQYF TGTGCCAGCATACAGGACCCAGCCAAAAACATTCAGTACTTC
NA TRBJ2-3 TRBV10-3 TRBD2 CAIKSGSTDTQYF TGTGCCATCAAAAGCGGGAGTACAGATACGCAGTATTTT
NA TRBJ2-2 TRBV2 NA CASSVNGAGELFF TGTGCCAGCAGTGTTAACGGAGCCGGGGAGCTGTTTTTT
NA TRBJ2-3 TRBV5-1 TRBD2 CASSPPGGGTDTQYF TGCGCCAGCAGCCCCCCGGGGGGGGGAACAGATACGCAGTATTTT
NA TRBJ2-5 TRBV4-1 NA CASSQDPVGAVQETQYF TGCGCCAGCAGCCAAGATCCTGTGGGGGCAGTACAAGAGACCCAGTACTTC
NA TRBJ2-2 TRBV12-5 NA CASGLVQNTGELFF TGTGCTAGTGGTTTGGTACAGAACACCGGGGAGCTGTTTTTT
NA TRBJ2-3 TRBV7-8 NA CASSHRTDVTDTQYF TGTGCCAGCAGCCACCGGACAGACGTCACAGATACGCAGTATTTT
NA TRBJ1-1 TRBV12-5 TRBD1 CASGLVLAGQGSAAFF TGTGCTAGTGGTTTGGTACTGGCGGGACAGGGGTCGGCAGCTTTCTTT
NA TRBJ2-2 TRBV2 TRBD1 CASGYRGLGGELFF TGTGCCAGCGGCTACAGGGGGCTCGGCGGGGAGCTGTTTTTT
NA TRBJ1-1 TRBV4-1 NA CASSQDNIAGKNTEAFF TGCGCCAGCAGCCAAGATAATATAGCAGGGAAGAACACTGAAGCTTTCTTT
NA TRBJ2-7 TRBV4-3 NA CASSQDRGDYEQYF TGCGCCAGCAGCCAAGACCGTGGAGACTACGAGCAGTACTTC
NA TRBJ2-1 TRBV29-1 NA CSVEGDSSSYNEQFF TGCAGCGTTGAAGGGGACTCGAGCTCCTACAATGAGCAGTTCTTC
NA TRBJ2-7 TRBV2 TRBD1 CASRPRDRAYEQYF TGTGCCAGCAGGCCAAGGGACAGAGCCTACGAGCAGTACTTC
NA TRBJ1-4 TRBV6-1 NA CASSVAGRNEKLFF TGTGCCAGCAGTGTTGCAGGGAGGAATGAAAAACTGTTTTTT
NA TRBJ2-1 TRBV11-2 NA CASSPGLVEQFF TGTGCCAGCAGCCCCGGACTCGTTGAGCAGTTCTTC
NA TRBJ2-5 TRBV6-1 NA CASSEGSGLRETQYF TGTGCCAGCAGTGAAGGATCAGGGCTCCGGGAGACCCAGTACTTC
NA TRBJ1-1 TRBV2 TRBD1 CASHSSRDSEAFF TGTGCCAGCCATTCCAGCCGGGACAGTGAAGCTTTCTTT
few TRBJ2-2 TRBV19 NA CASSRVAVTGELFF TGTGCCAGTAGTAGAGTAGCGGTCACCGGGGAGCTGTTTTTT
once TRBJ2-7 TRBV5-1 NA CASSLVPGEGYEQYF TGCGCCAGCAGCTTGGTACCAGGGGAAGGCTACGAGCAGTACTTC
NA TRBJ2-1 TRBV19 TRBD2 CASSILAGGNEQFF TGTGCCAGTAGTATCCTAGCGGGAGGTAATGAGCAGTTCTTC
NA TRBJ2-1 TRBV10-3 TRBD2 CAISPGTSDNEQFF TGTGCCATCAGCCCCGGGACTAGCGACAATGAGCAGTTCTTC
NA TRBJ2-1 TRBV5-4 TRBD1 CASSLNRGWANEQFF TGTGCCAGCAGCTTGAACAGGGGGTGGGCCAATGAGCAGTTCTTC
NA TRBJ2-7 TRBV7-3 NA CASSLTGGEQYF TGTGCCAGCAGCCTTACTGGGGGGGAGCAGTACTTC
NA TRBJ2-7 TRBV9 TRBD1 CASSVGQGLYEQYF TGTGCCAGCAGCGTCGGACAGGGCCTCTACGAGCAGTACTTC
NA TRBJ2-3 TRBV4-1 TRBD2 CASSLSEGTSEKGTQYF TGCGCCAGCAGCCTCTCGGAGGGGACTAGCGAGAAGGGTACGCAGTATTTT
NA TRBJ2-1 TRBV29-1 TRBD2 CSVGGMRYNEQFF TGCAGCGTGGGAGGGATGCGATACAATGAGCAGTTCTTC
NA TRBJ2-7 TRBV28 NA CASSLDGTYEQYF TGTGCCAGCAGTCTAGACGGTACCTACGAGCAGTACTTC
NA TRBJ2-1 TRBV5-1 NA CASSLVSRDFHNEQFF TGCGCCAGCAGCTTGGTGAGTCGGGACTTCCACAATGAGCAGTTCTTC
NA TRBJ2-7 TRBV27 TRBD1 CASRGQGAKYEQYF TGTGCCAGCAGAGGACAGGGGGCGAAATACGAGCAGTACTTC
once TRBJ2-7 TRBV28 TRBD2 CASRRTSGHSYEQYF TGTGCCAGCAGACGGACTAGCGGGCACTCCTACGAGCAGTACTTC
NA TRBJ1-3 TRBV5-1 NA CASRLGGTGNTIYF TGCGCCAGCAGACTAGGGGGAACTGGAAACACCATATATTTT
NA TRBJ2-2 TRBV27 NA CASSWRGLHTGELFF TGTGCCAGCAGCTGGAGGGGGCTCCACACCGGGGAGCTGTTTTTT
NA TRBJ2-1 TRBV19 NA CASSMGGARNEQFF TGTGCCAGTAGTATGGGCGGGGCAAGAAATGAGCAGTTCTTC
NA TRBJ1-5 TRBV29-1 NA CSVGGGGNQPQHF TGCAGCGTTGGGGGAGGGGGGAACCAGCCCCAGCATTTT
NA TRBJ2-1 TRBV7-2 TRBD2 CASSKTSGGSNEQFF TGTGCCAGCAGTAAGACTAGCGGGGGATCGAATGAGCAGTTCTTC
NA TRBJ1-1 TRBV4-3 TRBD1 CASSQEQTLSGTENTEAFF TGCGCCAGCAGCCAAGAACAAACCTTATCCGGGACAGAGAACACTGAAGCTTTCTTT
NA TRBJ2-5 TRBV7-9 NA CASSNGRDQETQYF TGTGCCAGCAGCAACGGACGGGATCAAGAGACCCAGTACTTC
NA TRBJ2-2 TRBV5-1 TRBD1 CASVALTGGAAGELFF TGCGCCAGCGTGGCCCTGACAGGGGGCGCCGCCGGGGAGCTGTTTTTT
NA TRBJ1-2 TRBV2 NA CASKPTYSYGYTF TGTGCCAGCAAACCCACTTACTCGTATGGCTACACCTTC
NA TRBJ1-2 TRBV7-9 TRBD1 CASEGSRDRGRDYGYTF TGTGCCAGCGAGGGGTCCCGGGACAGGGGGCGGGACTATGGCTACACCTTC